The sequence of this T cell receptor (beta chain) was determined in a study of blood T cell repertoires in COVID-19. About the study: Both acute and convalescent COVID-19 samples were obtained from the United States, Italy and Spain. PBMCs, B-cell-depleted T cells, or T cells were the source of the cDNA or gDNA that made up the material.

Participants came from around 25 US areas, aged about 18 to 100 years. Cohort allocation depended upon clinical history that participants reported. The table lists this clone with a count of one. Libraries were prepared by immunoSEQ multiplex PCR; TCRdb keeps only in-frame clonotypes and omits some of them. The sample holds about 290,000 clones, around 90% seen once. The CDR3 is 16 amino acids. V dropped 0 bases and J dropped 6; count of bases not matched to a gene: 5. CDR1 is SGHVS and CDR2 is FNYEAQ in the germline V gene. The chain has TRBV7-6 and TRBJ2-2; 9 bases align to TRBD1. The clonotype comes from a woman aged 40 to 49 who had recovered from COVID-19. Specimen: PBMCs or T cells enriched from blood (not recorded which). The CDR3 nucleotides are TGTGCCAGCAGCTTAGCGGGGGGACAGGGATCCGGGGAGCTGTTTTTT. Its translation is CASSLAGGQGSGELFF.